The TCR beta chain under discussion was sequenced for a study of blood T cells in healthy people across ages (dated by TCRdb to about 2015). Describing the broader study: In model experiments, template switching captured about one uniquely barcoded TCR beta cDNA molecule for every two T cells. The study measured age-related changes in TCR beta repertoire diversity using deep sequencing normalized with unique cDNA molecular identifiers. To avoid experimental bias, donors of different ages were spread randomly across the sequencing lanes. The donors were divided into four age groups: young (average roughly 17 years), middle-aged (around 37), aged (approximately 62) and long-lived (about 80). The study analyzed two additional independent replicas of 1 million unique cDNA reads from the same blood draw for two donors, one aged 18 to 29 and one aged 80 or older.

Study-wide conclusions, independent of this receptor: Since profiling was done on bulk unsorted PBMCs, naive and antigen-experienced compartments could not be conclusively compared. Observed TCR beta diversity correlated strongly with the percentage of naive T cells measured by flow cytometry. As age increased, observed TCR beta diversity per million T cells dropped in a roughly linear way, and a significant reduction was already evident by age 40. Compared with the aged group, the long-lived group had more naive CD4+ T cells, fewer expanded clones and increased TCR diversity, a pattern suggesting age selection. Because donor CMV infection status was unknown, age-related changes in expanded clonotypes were potentially confounded. Total diversity estimates from one million sequenced T cells were considered lower bounds and underestimates.

The method behind the library was 5' RACE. The sequencing machine was an Illumina HiSeq 2500. A second PCR of roughly 7 to 11 cycles was performed with a sample-barcoded 5' primer and a J-beta primer mix. A unique molecular identifier was introduced onto each TCR beta cDNA molecule by a template-switch 5' adaptor carrying 12 random nucleotides. Each sample yielded at least 2.5 million CDR3-containing paired-end reads. First-strand cDNA synthesis was performed from all RNA using the Mint cDNA synthesis kit, with priming by a TRBC-specific oligonucleotide. All cDNA was treated with uracil-DNA glycosylase and then went through a first 18-cycle PCR with the universal primers M1SS and BC2_uni_R. The published analysis was carried out like this. For normalization, 1 million high-quality reads were randomly selected from each sample, with every read carrying a distinct molecular identifier. Reads with shared molecular identifiers were discarded instead of being binned into consensus sequences. MiTCR, run with a Q25 quality threshold and the strictest error-elimination algorithm, handled CDR3 identification, clonotype clustering and error correction. A nonparametric unseen species model with Euler transformation was used to estimate lower-bound total TCR beta diversity. TCRdb reprocessing: public reads trimmed at Q25 with fastp, clones called with MiXCR, in-frame beta chains kept. Every distinct CDR3 protein forms one entry, paired with its most common genes and DNA. The V and J calls and clone size are TCRdb's, not the authors'. This sample has 1,300,000 or so distinct CDR3 sequences in its table, and approximately 59% of those were observed once. Under 8.5% of the sample is taken by the ten largest.

Donors were a few dozen systemically healthy Caucasian individuals from Russia aged roughly 6 to 95 years. Each donor gave approximately 9.4 milliliters of peripheral blood, drawn into EDTA-treated Vacutainer tubes. PBMCs were isolated by Ficoll-Paque density-gradient centrifugation, with at least 7 million obtained per sample. Total RNA was extracted from PBMCs with Trizol reagent, with at least 6 micrograms obtained per sample. For every donor, an aliquot of PBMCs went through flow cytometry to measure the percentages of naive CD45RAhigh/CD27high T cells. About this clonotype: The antigen this receptor binds is unknown. Base qualities are not at hand, and no much larger clone is one base apart.

The clonotype originates from a man in his late teens or twenties in good health. Sequences were obtained from blood.

The CDR3 protein sequence reads: CASSPARLALASGADTQYF. The nucleotide sequence reads as follows: TGTGCCAGCAGTCCGGCCCGCCTTGCTTTGGCCTCGGGCGCAGATACGCAGTATTTT. Recombination joined TRBV6-1 with TRBJ2-3; the D gene cannot be named for sure. The germline ends are 28 bases apart after V is trimmed by 5 bases and J by 4 bases. The cysteine opens and the phenylalanine closes a CDR3 of 19 amino acids. Only the CDR3 part of the read is kept: 57 bases, read in frame from the first base. In the germline V gene, CDR1 corresponds to MNHNS and CDR2 to SASEGT.